Below are 20 T cell receptor beta chains sequenced from a single sample in a study of naive and memory T cell subsets. An equimolar mix of two oligonucleotides served as the beta constant-region primer for TRBC1 and TRBC2. The ligated cDNA underwent four PCR rounds using SP2 and nested alpha and beta constant-region primers. TCRdb reanalysed the UMI-ligation and nested PCR reads using MiXCR and keeps one entry per CDR3 protein. Of 100,000 to 150,000 distinct CDR3 sequences listed, 36% were seen once; the top ten hold more than 0.8%. The sample taken for sequencing was central memory CD4+ T cells from blood. The receptors were sampled from a human donor in good health.

This chain links TRBV12-3 or TRBV12-4 with TRBJ2-7, with D perhaps matching TRBD1 (5 bases). V lost 6 bases to trimming and J lost 2 bases, with 20 bases between them. The CDR3 length is 16 residues. The CDR3 region has the DNA TGTGCCAGCAGCCCCTTTGGTTCAGGGCGGCCCTACGAGCAGTACTTC. This gives the protein CASSPFGSGRPYEQYF.

This clonotype was recorded a few times. The junction departs from germline at one end; a sequencing error may be responsible. This chain joins TRBV7-7 and TRBJ2-5; D gene uncertain. The germline CDR1 and CDR2 sequences are SSHAT and FNYEAQ (reference sequence). There are 14 residues in the CDR3. The CDR3 DNA is TGTGCTAGCAGACTCAATACCCTACAAGAGACCCAGTACTTC. As protein: CASRLNTLQETQYF.

This clonotype was counted only a few times. This rearrangement joins TRBV12-3 or TRBV12-4 to TRBJ2-1, with 8 nucleotides matching TRBD2. V shed 7 bases and J 6 bases; nucleotides not matched to a gene: 5. This CDR3 is 13 amino acids long. CDR3 protein: CASTLAGFNEQFF. The CDR3 DNA is TGTGCCAGCACGCTAGCGGGTTTCAATGAGCAGTTCTTC.

This rearrangement joins TRBV29-1 to TRBJ1-4; D ambiguous. Germline V lookup: CDR1 SQVTM, CDR2 ANQGSEA. Trimming took off 2 bases at V and 5 bases at J, with 3 bases between the two ends. The CDR3 is 11 residues long. The CDR3 protein is CSVEQNEKLFF. The CDR3 DNA follows: TGCAGCGTTGAACAGAATGAAAAACTGTTTTTT.

There are a few counts of this clonotype. The chain employs TRBV7-9 and TRBJ2-3, with 8 bases that match TRBD1. The CDR3 loop spans 14 amino acids. The germline gives CDR1 SEHNR, CDR2 FQNEAQ (reference sequence). Trimming took 5 bases from V and 4 from J; bases not matched to a gene: 5. DNA for the CDR3: TGTGCCAGCAGCGGTGCGGACAGGGCAGATACGCAGTATTTT. Translating gives CASSGADRADTQYF. The variable domain in full, with the rest retrieved from reference TRBV7-9 and TRBJ2-3, is DTGVSQNPRHKITKRGQNVTFRCDPISEHNRLYWYRQTLGQGPEFLTYFQNEAQLEKSRLLSDRFSAERPKGSFSTLEIQRTEQGDSAMYLCASSGADRADTQYFGPGTRLTVL.

This clonotype was seen a handful of times. V usage is TRBV20-1 and J usage is TRBJ1-1, with 11 bases that match TRBD1. Germline V CDR1 and CDR2: DFQATT, SNEGSKA (reference sequence). The CDR3 is 16 residues long. V was pared by 3 bases and J by 3 bases, with 9 bases of the junction left unmatched. This chain's CDR3 is CSASQWLGQGDTEAFF. Written as DNA, the CDR3 is TGCAGTGCTAGCCAATGGCTGGGACAGGGGGACACTGAAGCTTTCTTT.

CDR3 DNA: TGTGCCAGCAGCCTGACAGGGGGTTACGAGCAGTACTTC. It encodes CASSLTGGYEQYF. The chain combines TRBV28 with TRBJ2-7; 9 positions agree with TRBD1. The J segment lost 4 bases and the V segment lost 6 bases, leaving 4 bases of the junction unmatched. Germline V lookup: CDR1 MDHEN, CDR2 SYDVKM. This CDR3 has 13 residues. Filled out from reference TRBV28 and TRBJ2-7, the complete variable domain reads DVKVTQSSRYLVKRTGEKVFLECVQDMDHENMFWYRQDPGLGLRLIYFSYDVKMKEKGDIPEGYSVSREKKERFSLILESASTNQTSMYLCASSLTGGYEQYFGPGTRLTVT.

This chain joins TRBV27 and TRBJ2-5; D gene unclear. CDR1 and CDR2 from the germline V gene are MNHEY and SMNVEV (reference sequence). The ends were cut back, 7 bases at V and 0 bases at J, with 21 bases in the middle. The CDR3 contains 17 residues. CDR3 loop: CASKVSAGYRNQETQYF. The CDR3 DNA follows: TGTGCCAGCAAGGTCTCGGCAGGCTATAGAAACCAAGAGACCCAGTACTTC.

The chain links TRBV9 to TRBJ2-1; TRBD2 aligns across 10 bases. The germline CDR1 and CDR2 sequences are SGDLS and YYNGEE. V gave up 0 bases and J gave up 7 bases; unmatched junction bases: 10. The CDR3 spans 17 residues. CDR3 region: CASSVDVLAGVLNEQFF. CDR3 bases: TGTGCCAGCAGCGTAGATGTGCTAGCGGGAGTCCTAAATGAGCAGTTCTTC.

This chain uses TRBV7-9 with TRBJ2-7; 9 bases are a match to TRBD1. Germline V CDR1 and CDR2: SEHNR, FQNEAQ (reference sequence). The CDR3 spans 12 residues. V shed 6 bases and J 5 bases; nucleotides not matched to a gene: 2. DNA of the CDR3: TGTGCCAGCAGAAGACAGGGGGACGAGCAGTACTTC. Amino acids: CASRRQGDEQYF.

This clonotype showed up just a few times. DNA for the CDR3: TGTGCCAGCAGTTCGGGACAGATACTAATTGGACGCGAGCAGTACTTC. This sequence encodes CASSSGQILIGREQYF. The chain couples TRBV27 to TRBJ2-7; 7 bases match TRBD1. After removal of 4 bases from V and 6 bases from J, the junction contained 15 bases not matched to a gene. Germline values: CDR1 MNHEY, CDR2 SMNVEV (reference sequence). CDR3 length: 16 amino acids.

The table lists this clonotype with a count of one. The chain combines TRBV29-1 with TRBJ2-1, with 9 bases identical to TRBD1. The V gene's germline CDR1 is SQVTM and CDR2 ANQGSEA. This CDR3 has 14 amino acids. The V segment lost 7 bases and the J segment 4 bases; nucleotides outside the gene matches: 8. CDR3 in amino acids: CSGWTGASYNEQFF. The CDR3 nucleotides read TGCAGCGGCTGGACAGGGGCATCTTACAATGAGCAGTTCTTC.

This clonotype was counted between two and nine times. CDR3: CASSLETDTQYF. In DNA form, the CDR3 reads TGCGCCAGCAGCTTGGAAACAGATACGCAGTATTTT. This rearrangement joins TRBV5-1 to TRBJ2-3, with unresolved D. In germline, CDR1 is SGHRS, CDR2 YFSETQ. The CDR3 totals 12 residues. Trimming removed 0 bases at V and 3 bases at J, with 2 bases between.

This CDR3 reads CASSLSGRRTEAFF. CDR3 nucleotides: TGTGCCAGCAGTTTATCAGGACGGCGTACTGAAGCTTTCTTT. The rearrangement links TRBV28 to TRBJ1-1; no definite D call. Germline CDR1 and CDR2: MDHEN and SYDVKM. The CDR3 contains 14 residues. V gave up 1 base and J gave up 5 bases, with 11 bases separating them.

V is TRBV20-1 and J is TRBJ2-1; possible D gene TRBD1, 5 bases. From germline, CDR1 is DFQATT and CDR2 SNEGSKA (reference sequence). This CDR3 contains 16 residues. V was pared by 4 bases and J by 10 bases, with 26 bases between. The CDR3: CSAIPLQGQIKGEQFF. The CDR3 DNA reads TGCAGTGCTATCCCTCTCCAGGGCCAGATCAAGGGAGAGCAGTTCTTC.

V gene TRBV6-6 combines with J gene TRBJ1-2; possible D gene TRBD1, 5 bases. Germline V gives CDR1 MNHNY, CDR2 SVGAGI (reference sequence). The V gene lost 2 bases and the J gene lost 12 bases, with 16 bases spanning the gap. The CDR3 is made up of 13 amino acids. Here the CDR3 reads CASSYDRPVIDTF. The CDR3 bases are TGTGCCAGCAGTTACGACAGACCTGTCATCGACACCTTC.

This clonotype came up a few times. This chain joins TRBV7-2 and TRBJ1-5; D gene uncertain. Germline CDR1 reads SGHTA; CDR2 reads FQGNSA. The CDR3 covers 13 residues. Trimming left V 0 bases short and J 8 bases short, with 8 bases between. Here the CDR3 DNA reads TGTGCCAGCAGCTTAGCCGTGGTTGAGCCCCAGCATTTT. It is translated as CASSLAVVEPQHF. Full variable domain (outside the CDR3, taken from reference TRBV7-2 and TRBJ1-5): GAGVSQSPSNKVTEKGKDVELRCDPISGHTALYWYRQSLGQGLEFLIYFQGNSAPDKSGLPSDRFSAERTGGSVSTLTIQRTQQEDSAVYLCASSLAVVEPQHFGDGTRLSIL.

V and J are TRBV10-3 and TRBJ1-5; 9 positions match TRBD1. J was trimmed by 3 bases and V by 5 bases; bases with no gene match: 2. The length of the CDR3 is 14 residues. Looked up from germline, CDR1 is ENHRY and CDR2 is SYGVKD. In DNA, the CDR3 is TGTGCCATCAGTAGGACAGGGGACAATCAGCCCCAGCATTTT. Translated: CAISRTGDNQPQHF.

This rearrangement joins TRBV5-5 to TRBJ2-3; tentatively, D is TRBD2 (5 bases). Trimming removed 4 bases at V and 14 bases at J, with 20 bases between. Germline V CDR1 and CDR2: SGHKS, YYEKEE (reference sequence). The CDR3 runs to 13 residues. The CDR3 region has the DNA TGTGCCAGCAGCCAACGGAGCGGAATACATGGGTATTTT. Translation: CASSQRSGIHGYF.

This clonotype was counted a few times. The V call is TRBV12-3 or TRBV12-4, the J call TRBJ2-1; D is unresolved. The CDR3 spans 14 residues. V was cut by 0 bases and J by 4 bases, with 7 bases left in between. DNA of the CDR3: TGTGCCAGCAGTTTAGCTGCCAGATACAATGAGCAGTTCTTC. It is translated as CASSLAARYNEQFF.